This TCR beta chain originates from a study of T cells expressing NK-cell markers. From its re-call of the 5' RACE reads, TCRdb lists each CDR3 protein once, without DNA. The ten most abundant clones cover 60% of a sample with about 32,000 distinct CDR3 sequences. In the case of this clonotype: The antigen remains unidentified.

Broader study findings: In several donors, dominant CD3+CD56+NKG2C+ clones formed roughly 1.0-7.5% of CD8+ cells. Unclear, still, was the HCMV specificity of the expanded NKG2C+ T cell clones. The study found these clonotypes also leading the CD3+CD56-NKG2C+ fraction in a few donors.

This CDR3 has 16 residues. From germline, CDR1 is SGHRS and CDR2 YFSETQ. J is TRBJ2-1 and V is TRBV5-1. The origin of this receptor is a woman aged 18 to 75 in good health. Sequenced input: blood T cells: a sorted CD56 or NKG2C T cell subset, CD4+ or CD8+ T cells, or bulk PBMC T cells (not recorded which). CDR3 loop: CASSLALPAPYNEQFF. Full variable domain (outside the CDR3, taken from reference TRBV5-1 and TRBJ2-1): KAGVTQTPRYLIKTRGQQVTLSCSPISGHRSVSWYQQTPGQGLQFLFEYFSETQRNKGNFPGRFSGRQFSNSRSEMNVSTLELGDSALYLCASSLALPAPYNEQFFGPGTRLTVL.